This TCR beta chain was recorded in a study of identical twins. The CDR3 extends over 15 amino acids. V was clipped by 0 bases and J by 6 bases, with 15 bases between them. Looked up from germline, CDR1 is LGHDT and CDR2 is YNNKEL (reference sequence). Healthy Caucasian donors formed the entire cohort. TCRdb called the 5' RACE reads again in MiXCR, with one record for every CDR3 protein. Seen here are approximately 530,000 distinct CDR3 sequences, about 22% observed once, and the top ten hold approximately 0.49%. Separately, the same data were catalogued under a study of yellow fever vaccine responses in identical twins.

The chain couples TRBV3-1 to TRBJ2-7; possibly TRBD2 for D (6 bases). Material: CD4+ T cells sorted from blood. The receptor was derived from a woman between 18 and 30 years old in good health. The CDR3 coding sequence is TGTGCCAGCAGCCAAGATACGGGACTCCGTTTCGAGCAGTACTTC. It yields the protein CASSQDTGLRFEQYF.